The next 8 T cell receptor beta chains were all read from a single sample in a study of T-cell reconstitution after alpha-beta-depleted transplantation in children. Unique molecular identifiers featured in how the TCRbeta library was prepared. TCRdb fed the PCR reads into MiXCR, producing one record per CDR3 protein. The repertoire holds fewer than 550,000 distinct CDR3 sequences, with 10% to 12% as singletons. Sequenced material: PBMCs, mostly from graft donor cells, taken 180 days after TCRalphabeta/CD19-depleted stem cell transplant. These receptors were taken from a female patient aged 2 to 10 who had a stem cell transplant for aplastic anemia, so the T cells may come from the graft donor.

This clonotype has just a few counts. This sequence joins TRBV11-3 and TRBJ2-1, with D possibly being TRBD2 (6 bases). Germline assignment: CDR1 SGHNT and CDR2 YENEEA. Trimming pared 0 bases from V and 6 bases from J, leaving 12 bases between. The CDR3 has 15 amino acids. The CDR3 loop is CASSLEDRRGNEQFF. The CDR3 DNA reads as TGTGCCAGCAGCTTAGAAGATCGGCGGGGCAATGAGCAGTTCTTC.

In its sample, this clonotype was seen a few times. For the CDR3, the DNA is TGTGCCATCAGTGGAGTAGCGGGAGGCCCGGAGACCCAGTACTTC. This gives the protein CAISGVAGGPETQYF. The chain links TRBV10-3 to TRBJ2-5; 10 bases agree with TRBD2. The junction had 7 bases not matched to a gene; V was cut back by 4 bases and J by 5 bases. CDR3 length: 15 amino acids. The germline V gene has CDR1 ENHRY and CDR2 SYGVKD.

As to this clonotype: Its ends do not fully match the called genes, so a read error is possible. The chain is built from TRBV7-2 and TRBJ2-5; 7 bases fit TRBD1. CDR1 is SGHTA, CDR2 FQGNSA, per germline. The CDR3 totals 15 residues. The CDR3 bases are TGTGCCAGCAGCTTACTCCCGACAGGGCAAGAGACCCATTACTTC. Amino acids: CASSLLPTGQETHYF.

The chain couples TRBV3-1 to TRBJ1-1; D gene ambiguous. The CDR3 is made up of 12 amino acids. CDR1 LGHDT and CDR2 YNNKEL come from the germline V gene (reference sequence). V was trimmed by 3 bases and J by 3 bases, leaving 5 bases between them. The CDR3 sequence: CASSHGDTEAFF. The DNA of the CDR3 is TGTGCCAGCAGCCATGGAGACACTGAAGCTTTCTTT.

A note on this clonotype: Possible read error: a much larger clone is one base away. The chain recombines TRBV28 with TRBJ2-7; TRBD2 agrees at 9 bases. Germline V lookup: CDR1 MDHEN, CDR2 SYDVKM. Germline trimming cut 11 bases from V and 6 bases from J; bases unmatched to any gene: 11. This CDR3 region has 13 residues. CDR3 loop: CASTGGLAGEQYF. The CDR3 coding sequence is TGTGCCTCCACGGGGGGACTAGCAGGCGAGCAGTACTTC.

The rearrangement uses TRBV20-1 and TRBJ1-1; D unresolved. Trimming stripped 0 bases from V and 5 bases from J, with 7 bases between. Germline assignment: CDR1 DFQATT and CDR2 SNEGSKA (reference sequence). The CDR3 loop spans 12 amino acids. DNA of the CDR3: TGCAGTGCTAGAGAAGCCAGGACTGAAGCTTTCTTT. The encoded protein is CSAREARTEAFF.

V gene TRBV12-3 or TRBV12-4 combines with J gene TRBJ1-3; no clear D. This CDR3 is built from 17 residues. V shed 2 bases and J shed 0 bases, with 14 bases lying between them. CDR3: CASSLLTYYISGNTIYF. Written as DNA, the CDR3 is TGTGCCAGCAGTTTACTCACGTATTATATCTCTGGAAACACCATATATTTT.

This clonotype was counted a few times. The chain joins TRBV20-1 to TRBJ2-5, with D perhaps matching TRBD1 (6 bases). Trimming took off 1 base at V and 0 bases at J, with 12 bases between the two ends. Per germline, CDR1 DFQATT and CDR2 SNEGSKA (reference sequence). The CDR3 is 15 residues long. The CDR3 sequence: CSARVQDSDQETQYF. The CDR3 DNA follows: TGCAGTGCTAGAGTTCAGGACAGCGACCAAGAGACCCAGTACTTC.